The entry below describes one T cell receptor (beta chain). After removal of 1 base from V and 7 bases from J, the junction contained 2 bases not matched to a gene. Germline V gives CDR1 MNHEY, CDR2 SVGAGI. CDR3 size: 15 residues. With 60 Vbeta and 13 Jbeta primers, the PCR was carried out. The method was immunoSEQ multiplex PCR; TCRdb's version includes in-frame clones alone and lacks a portion of them. The sample records 100,000 to 150,000 clones, roughly 81% being singletons. The data were taken from a study of cytomegalovirus exposure and HLA in healthy donors. Study-wide background: Earlier, 150 million to 200 million T cells were analyzed, and some 120 million unique TCR beta sequences were found among them.

This sequence originates from a woman younger than 45 in good health and CMV-seronegative. The V gene is TRBV6-5, the J gene TRBJ1-4, with 11 bases that match TRBD1. Material for sequencing was PBMCs. Written as DNA, the CDR3 is TGTGCCAGCAGTTACTTAGGGACAGGGGGTGAAAAACTGTTTTTT. Translating it yields CASSYLGTGGEKLFF.